This TCR beta chain derives from a study of blood T cell repertoires in COVID-19. About the research overall: In each case, the material was cDNA or gDNA derived from T cells, B-cell-depleted T cells, or PBMCs.

Authors' methods: The authors estimated nucleated cell counts from reference gene primer amplification. The assay was immunoSEQ multiplex PCR, and TCRdb's table has in-frame clones only and misses some. V and J calls and clone size follow that table, whereas D and trimming were derived from the DNA. The sample lists 50,000 to 65,000 clones; around nine tenths were seen once. Trimming removed 1 base from V and 14 bases from J; junction bases left unmatched: 14. Looked up from germline, CDR1 is SEHNR and CDR2 is FQNEAQ (reference sequence). The CDR3 is 17 amino acids. The receptor was derived from a man aged 65 to 79 with acute or convalescent COVID-19. Sample: peripheral blood. This chain joins TRBV7-9 and TRBJ2-3; 14 bases agree with TRBD2. The CDR3 protein is CASSLGGLAGDHVRGYF. CDR3 bases: TGTGCCAGCAGCTTAGGGGGACTAGCGGGGGACCACGTAAGGGGGTATTTT.